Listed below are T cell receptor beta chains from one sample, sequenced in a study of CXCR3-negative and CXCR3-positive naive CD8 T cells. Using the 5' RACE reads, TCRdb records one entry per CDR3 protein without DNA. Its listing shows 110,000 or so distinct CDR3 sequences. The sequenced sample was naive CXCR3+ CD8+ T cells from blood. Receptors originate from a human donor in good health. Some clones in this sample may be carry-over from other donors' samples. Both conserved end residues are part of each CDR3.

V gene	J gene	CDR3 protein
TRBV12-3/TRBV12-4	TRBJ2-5	CASSFGGGVETQYF
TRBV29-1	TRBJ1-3	CSGVDIDSGNTIYF
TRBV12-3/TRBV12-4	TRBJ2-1	CASSATSGRSKNEQFF
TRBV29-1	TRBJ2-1	CSVDEYNEQFF
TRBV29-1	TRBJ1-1	CSVEIGRRITNTEAFF
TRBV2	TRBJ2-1	CASRDSYNEQFF
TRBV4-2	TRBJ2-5	CASSHTSGVGGETQYF
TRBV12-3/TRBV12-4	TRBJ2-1	CASSASPFRGGNEQFF
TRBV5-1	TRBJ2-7	CASSEGPEQYF
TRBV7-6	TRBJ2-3	CASSSGFGGLRTDTQYF
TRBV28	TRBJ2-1	CASRLAGTSIYEQFF
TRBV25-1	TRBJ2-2	CASSAGNGELFF
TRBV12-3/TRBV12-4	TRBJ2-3	CASTNGLAGPTDTQYF
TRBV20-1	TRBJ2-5	CSAKAGSGGIQETQYF
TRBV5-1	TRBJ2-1	CASSLTGHRSYNEQFF
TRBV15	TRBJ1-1	CATSRDYGELNTEAFF
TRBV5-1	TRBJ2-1	CASSLQGGHGQFF
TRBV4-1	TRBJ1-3	CASSQSGAIGSGNTIYF
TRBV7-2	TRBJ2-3	CASSPPSGREADTQYF
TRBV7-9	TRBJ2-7	CASSQTELEQYF
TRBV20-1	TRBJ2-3	CSARNPYSTDTQYF
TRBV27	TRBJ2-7	CASSTGLVFYEQYF
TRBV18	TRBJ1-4	CASSPPLTRAGEKLFF
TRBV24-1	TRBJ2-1	CATSDLHGVNEQFF
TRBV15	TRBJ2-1	CATSRDRGLAGMSPDNEQFF
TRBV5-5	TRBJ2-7	CASSLEILAGNREQYF
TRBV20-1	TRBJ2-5	CSARVLGLMETQYF
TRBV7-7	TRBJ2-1	CASSFGGGRYNEQFF
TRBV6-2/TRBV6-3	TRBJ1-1	CASSYTPQTEAFF
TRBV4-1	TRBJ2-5	CASSQDGSSWETQYF
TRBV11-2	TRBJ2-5	CASSFLAGQETQYF
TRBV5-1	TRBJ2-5	CASSLTSGWQETQYF
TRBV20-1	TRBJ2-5	CSGRSGSGETQYF
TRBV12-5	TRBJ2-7	CASGPGPLYEQYF
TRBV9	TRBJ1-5	CASSEGDSNQPQHF
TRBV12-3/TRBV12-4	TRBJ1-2	CASSPDGYGYTF
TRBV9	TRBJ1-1	CASSTSSGIGPEAFF
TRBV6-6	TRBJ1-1	CASSYSTGYRRGTEAFF
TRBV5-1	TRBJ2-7	CASSLGSDYEQYF
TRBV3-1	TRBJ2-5	CASSRGRPGLAKEETQYF
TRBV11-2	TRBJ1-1	CASSLPSGDHGAEAFF
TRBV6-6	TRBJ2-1	CASSFTWASGANEQFF
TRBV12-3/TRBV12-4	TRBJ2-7	CASSLVGGPYEQYF
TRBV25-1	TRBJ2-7	CASSAASWGEQYF
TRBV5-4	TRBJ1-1	CASSPRNMNTEAFF
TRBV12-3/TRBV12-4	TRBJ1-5	CASSPSPPPNQPQHF
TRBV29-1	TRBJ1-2	CSVEDWYSANYGYTF
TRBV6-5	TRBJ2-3	CASSLVAGGYSTDTQYF
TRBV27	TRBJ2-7	CASSLWLGQNYEQYF
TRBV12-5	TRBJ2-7	CASGHSKVPSYEQYF
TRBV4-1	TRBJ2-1	CASSQDKGRVYNEQFF
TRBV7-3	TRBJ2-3	CASSPRSGYATDTQYF
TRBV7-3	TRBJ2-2	CASTLGPSNTGELFF
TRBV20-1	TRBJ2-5	CSAETVRDYKETQYF
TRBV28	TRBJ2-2	CASGNRGRNTGELFF